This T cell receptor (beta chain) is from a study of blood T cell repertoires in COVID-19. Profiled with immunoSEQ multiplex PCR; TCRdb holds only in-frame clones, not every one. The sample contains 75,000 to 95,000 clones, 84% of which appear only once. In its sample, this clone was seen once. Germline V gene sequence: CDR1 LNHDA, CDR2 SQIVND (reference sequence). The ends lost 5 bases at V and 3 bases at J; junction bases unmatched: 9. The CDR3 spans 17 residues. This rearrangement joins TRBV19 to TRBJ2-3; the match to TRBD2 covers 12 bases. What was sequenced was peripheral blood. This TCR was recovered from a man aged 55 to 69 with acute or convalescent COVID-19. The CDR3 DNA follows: TGTGCCAGTAGTTTTCGGGCCACTAGCGGGGGGACAGATACGCAGTATTTT. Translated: CASSFRATSGGTDTQYF.